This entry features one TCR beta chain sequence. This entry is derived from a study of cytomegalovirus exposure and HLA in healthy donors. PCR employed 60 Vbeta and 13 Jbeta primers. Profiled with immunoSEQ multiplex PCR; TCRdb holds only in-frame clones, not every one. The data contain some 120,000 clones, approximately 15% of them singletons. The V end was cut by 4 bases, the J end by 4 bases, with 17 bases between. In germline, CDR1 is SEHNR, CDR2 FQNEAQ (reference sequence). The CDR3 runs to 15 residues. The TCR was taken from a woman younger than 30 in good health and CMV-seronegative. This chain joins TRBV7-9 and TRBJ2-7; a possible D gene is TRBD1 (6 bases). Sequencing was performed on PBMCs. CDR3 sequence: CASSSGRQVVYEQYF. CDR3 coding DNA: TGTGCCAGCAGCTCGGGAAGACAGGTAGTTTACGAGCAGTACTTC.